One T cell receptor beta chain is described in this entry. The antigen this receptor binds is unknown. No base-level quality is on record; no much larger clone is a single base apart. This entry belongs to a study of shared clonotypes between healthy human individuals (dated by TCRdb to about 2020). About the full investigation: The cohort included three men and a couple of women between 18 and 49 years of age. To estimate repertoire size and how much clonotypes are shared between individuals, the study performed deep sequencing of blood TCR repertoires from 4 to 6 healthy adults. Leukapheresis yielded between about 0.85 and 10 billion PBMCs per donor. To increase sequencing depth and limit assay-specific biases, different laboratories used diverse techniques to prepare libraries and sequence TCR repertoires. For each donor, three plates each were used for CD4 naive and CD4 memory, two plates were used for CD8 naive, and one plate was used for CD8 memory. What the work shows at the level of the full study, not this receptor alone: Because the study included only a small number of donors, the genetic and exposure-history diversity represented was limited. Pairwise subsampling indicated that sequencing depth was expected to affect the degree of clonotype sharing among donors. Compared with non-shared clonotypes, clonotypes shared by all four sorted-subset donors had higher generation probabilities. Across four donors, approximately 5% of naive CD4, approximately 3.5% of naive CD8, about 2.3% of memory CD4, and 0.3% to 0.45% of memory CD8 clonotypes were shared. Naive subsets generally had larger estimated clonotype richness than memory subsets. Rarefaction of sorted-subset datasets indicated incomplete sequencing despite the large sequencing depth. Sampling was restricted to blood, and TCR repertoires in tissues likely differ from the TCR repertoires found in blood.

The V end loses 4 bases and the J end loses 0 bases, and a stretch of 10 bases separates them. CDR1 and CDR2 are drawn from the germline V gene: SQVTM, ANQGSEA. Taken from cysteine to phenylalanine, the CDR3 has 15 residues. Only CDR3 DNA remains: 45 bases, in frame from the first base. Using the deep immunoSEQ assay, multiplex PCR amplified TCR CDR3 regions from genomic DNA. Genomic DNA extracted from each cell subset was distributed evenly over all wells of several immunoSEQ 96-well plates, and each plate served as one replicate. For sorted subsets, 200 to 250 ng genomic DNA, equal to approximately 30,000 T cell genomes, was loaded into each replicate PCR. The purified libraries were quantified using a Qubit 3.0 fluorometer, sized with a Bioanalyzer 2100, and then quantified again using the KAPA Library Quantification kit. Every immunoSEQ 96-well plate was sequenced on a separate single-read 150-cycle Illumina NextSeq 550 flow cell. The study's processing was this. The immunoSEQ output contained only junctional sequences without quality scores, so filtering could not match that applied to full-length reads. To assign V/J genes and CDR3, sequences were annotated using PyIR, a Python wrapper for IgBLAST v1.9, with IMGT germline references. Reads were removed for weak V/J assignments (E-value above 1e-6), missing CDR3, stop codons, out-of-frame junctions, or ambiguous translated residues. A V3J clonotype was defined by an identical inferred V gene, J gene, and CDR3 amino acid sequence. To compute the percentage overlap between repertoires, the number of shared unique clonotypes was divided by the size of the smaller repertoire. Three approaches were used to assess repertoire richness: RTK rarefaction, the Chao1 estimator, and Recon v2.1 estimates of unobserved clonotypes. OLGA was used to compute generation probabilities for all TCRbeta clonotypes that the gDNA method yielded from a few donors. TCRdb's version of the immuneACCESS table is confined to in-frame rearrangements and falls short of the full clone set. An unresolved V gene accounts for under half of the shortfall where checked; the remainder is of unknown origin. V and J calls and clone size are copied from that table; D and trimming were computed from the DNA. The table for this sample lists over 1.5 million clones; 98% of them were counted only once. The ten largest make up roughly 0.45% of the sample.

The donors were healthy, HIV-negative adults who had no recently reported acute infections or vaccinations. Every donor was a Caucasian adult living in Nashville, Tennessee, USA. CD4+ T cells were enriched by magnetic negative selection, after which naive cells were positively selected on CD45RA and the negative fraction was taken as the memory subset. After blood collection by leukapheresis, PBMCs were isolated using Ficoll-Histopaque density gradient centrifugation and then cryopreserved in the vapor phase of liquid nitrogen. Analytical flow cytometry was used to check the purity and quantity of every magnetically sorted T cell population. From each sorted fraction, genomic DNA was isolated and quantified by UV absorbance on a Nanodrop 2000c.

The receptor's source is a man aged 30 to 45 in good health. The rearranged chain carries TRBV29-1 and TRBJ2-6, with no confident D gene call. Sequencing was carried out using naive CD4+ T cells sorted from blood. Sample cell subset or site, as interpreted from the label and publication: CD45RA+ positively selected. This receptor carries the CDR3 CSVAVGNSGANVLTF. The DNA reads TGCAGCGTTGCTGTGGGAAACTCTGGGGCCAACGTCCTGACTTTC.